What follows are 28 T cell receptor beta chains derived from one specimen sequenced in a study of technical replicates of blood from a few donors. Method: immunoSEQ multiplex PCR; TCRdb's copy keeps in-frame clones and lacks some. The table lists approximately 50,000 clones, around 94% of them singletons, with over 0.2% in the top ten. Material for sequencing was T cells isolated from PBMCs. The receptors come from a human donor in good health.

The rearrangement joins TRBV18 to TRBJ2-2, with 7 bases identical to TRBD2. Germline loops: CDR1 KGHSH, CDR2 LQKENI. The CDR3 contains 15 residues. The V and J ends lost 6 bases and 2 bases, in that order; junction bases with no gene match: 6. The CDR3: CASSAGVPNTGELFF. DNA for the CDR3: TGTGCCAGCTCCGCGGGGGTGCCCAACACCGGGGAGCTGTTTTTT.

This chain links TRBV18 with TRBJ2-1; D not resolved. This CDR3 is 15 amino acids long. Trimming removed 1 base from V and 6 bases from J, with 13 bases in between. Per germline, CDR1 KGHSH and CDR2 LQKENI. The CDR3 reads CASSPLPDRSNEQFF. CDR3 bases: TGTGCCAGCTCACCACTGCCTGATAGGAGCAATGAGCAGTTCTTC.

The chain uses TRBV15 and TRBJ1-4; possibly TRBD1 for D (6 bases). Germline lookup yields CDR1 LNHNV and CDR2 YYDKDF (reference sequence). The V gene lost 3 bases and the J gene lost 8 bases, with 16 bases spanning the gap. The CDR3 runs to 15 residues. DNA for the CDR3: TGTGCCACCAGCAGGCCCGAACAGGGTGGGGAAAAACTGTTTTTT. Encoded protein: CATSRPEQGGEKLFF.

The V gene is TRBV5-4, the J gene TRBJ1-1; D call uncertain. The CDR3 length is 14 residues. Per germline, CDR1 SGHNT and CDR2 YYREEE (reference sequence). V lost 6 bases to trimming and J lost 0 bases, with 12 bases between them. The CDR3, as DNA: TGTGCCAGCACACTAAACCCAGTGAACACTGAAGCTTTCTTT. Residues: CASTLNPVNTEAFF.

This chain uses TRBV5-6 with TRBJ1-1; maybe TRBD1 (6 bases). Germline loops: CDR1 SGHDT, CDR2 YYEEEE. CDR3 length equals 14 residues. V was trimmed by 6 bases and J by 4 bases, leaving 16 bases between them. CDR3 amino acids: CASNTRGRGTEAFF. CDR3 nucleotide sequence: TGTGCCAGCAACACCAGGGGCAGGGGCACTGAAGCTTTCTTT. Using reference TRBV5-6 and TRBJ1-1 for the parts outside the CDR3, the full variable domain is DAGVTQSPTHLIKTRGQQVTLRCSPKSGHDTVSWYQQALGQGPQFIFQYYEEEERQRGNFPDRFSGHQFPNYSSELNVNALLLGDSALYLCASNTRGRGTEAFFGQGTRLTVV.

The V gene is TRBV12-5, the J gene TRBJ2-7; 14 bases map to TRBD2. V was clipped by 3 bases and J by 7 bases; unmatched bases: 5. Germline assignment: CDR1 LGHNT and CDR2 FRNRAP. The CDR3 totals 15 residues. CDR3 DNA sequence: TGTGCTAGTGGTTTCGGACTAGCGGGGGGTAATGAGCAGTACTTC. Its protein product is CASGFGLAGGNEQYF.

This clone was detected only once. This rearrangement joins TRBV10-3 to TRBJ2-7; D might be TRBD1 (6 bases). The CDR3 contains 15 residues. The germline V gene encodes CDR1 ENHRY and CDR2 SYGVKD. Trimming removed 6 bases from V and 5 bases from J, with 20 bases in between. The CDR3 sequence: CAIRDSTGKRNEQYF. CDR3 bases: TGTGCCATCAGAGACTCCACAGGGAAGAGGAACGAGCAGTACTTC.

CDR3 DNA sequence: TGTGCCAGCAGTTCCTTGGGGGGTAGCCACAATGAGCAGTTCTTC. As protein: CASSSLGGSHNEQFF. The gene calls are TRBV6-5 and TRBJ2-1; D may be TRBD2 (6 bases). This CDR3 spans 15 amino acids. Trimming shortened V by 4 bases and J by 5 bases, and 15 bases separated the two germline ends. Germline V gives CDR1 MNHEY, CDR2 SVGAGI.

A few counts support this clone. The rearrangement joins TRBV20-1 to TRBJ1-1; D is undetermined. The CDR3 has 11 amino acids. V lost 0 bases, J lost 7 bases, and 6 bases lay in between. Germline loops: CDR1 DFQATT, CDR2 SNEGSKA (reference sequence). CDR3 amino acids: CSAREILEAFF. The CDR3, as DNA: TGCAGTGCTAGAGAAATCCTTGAAGCTTTCTTT.

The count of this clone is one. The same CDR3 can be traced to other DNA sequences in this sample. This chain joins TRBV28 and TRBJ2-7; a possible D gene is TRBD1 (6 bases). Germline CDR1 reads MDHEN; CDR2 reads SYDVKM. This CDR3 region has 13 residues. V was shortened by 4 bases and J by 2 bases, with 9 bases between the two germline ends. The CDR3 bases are TGTGCCAGCAGTTCCGACAGGCCCTACGAGCAGTACTTC. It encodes CASSSDRPYEQYF. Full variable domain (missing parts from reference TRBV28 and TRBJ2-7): DVKVTQSSRYLVKRTGEKVFLECVQDMDHENMFWYRQDPGLGLRLIYFSYDVKMKEKGDIPEGYSVSREKKERFSLILESASTNQTSMYLCASSSDRPYEQYFGPGTRLTVT.

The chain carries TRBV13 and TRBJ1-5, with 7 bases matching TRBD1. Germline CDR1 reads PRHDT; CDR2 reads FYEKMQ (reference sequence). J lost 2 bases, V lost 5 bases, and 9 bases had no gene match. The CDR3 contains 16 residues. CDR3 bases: TGTGCCAGCAGCCTTAGACAGGGAAGAGGCAATCAGCCCCAGCATTTT. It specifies CASSLRQGRGNQPQHF.

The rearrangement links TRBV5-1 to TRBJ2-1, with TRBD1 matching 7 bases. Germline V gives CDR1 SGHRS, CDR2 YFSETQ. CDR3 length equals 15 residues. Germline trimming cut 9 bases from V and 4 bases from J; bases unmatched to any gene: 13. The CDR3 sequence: CATSQQGSVYNEQFF. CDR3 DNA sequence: TGCGCCACCTCGCAACAGGGGAGCGTGTACAATGAGCAGTTCTTC.

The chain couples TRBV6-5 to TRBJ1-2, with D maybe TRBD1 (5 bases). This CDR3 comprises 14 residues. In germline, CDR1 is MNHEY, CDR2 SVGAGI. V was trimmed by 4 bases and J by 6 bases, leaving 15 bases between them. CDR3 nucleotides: TGTGCCAGCAGTTCCTTCCGACAGCAACATGGCTACACCTTC. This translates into CASSSFRQQHGYTF.

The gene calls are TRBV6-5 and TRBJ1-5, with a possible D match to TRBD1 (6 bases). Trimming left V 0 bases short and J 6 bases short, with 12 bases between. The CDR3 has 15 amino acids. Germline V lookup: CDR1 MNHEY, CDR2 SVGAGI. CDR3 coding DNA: TGTGCCAGCAGTTACTCCCGGCAGGGGACTCAGCCCCAGCATTTT. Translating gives CASSYSRQGTQPQHF.

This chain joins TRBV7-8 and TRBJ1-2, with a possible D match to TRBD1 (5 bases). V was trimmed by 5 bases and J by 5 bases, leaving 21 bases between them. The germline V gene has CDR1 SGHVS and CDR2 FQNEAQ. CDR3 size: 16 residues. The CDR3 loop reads CASSMRFGGGIYGYTF. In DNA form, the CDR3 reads TGTGCCAGCAGCATGCGATTCGGCGGGGGGATTTATGGCTACACCTTC.

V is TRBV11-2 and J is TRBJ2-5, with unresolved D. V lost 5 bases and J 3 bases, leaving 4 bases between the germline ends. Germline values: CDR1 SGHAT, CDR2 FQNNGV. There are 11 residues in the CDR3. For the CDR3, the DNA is TGTGCCAGCAGCGCAGAAGAGACCCAGTACTTC. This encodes CASSAEETQYF.

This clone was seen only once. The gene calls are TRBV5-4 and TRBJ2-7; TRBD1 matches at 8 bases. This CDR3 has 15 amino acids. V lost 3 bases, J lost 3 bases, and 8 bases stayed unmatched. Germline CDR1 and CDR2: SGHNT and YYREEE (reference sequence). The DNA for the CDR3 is TGTGCCAGCAGCTCCGGACAGGGTGTAGACTACGAGCAGTACTTC. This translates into CASSSGQGVDYEQYF.

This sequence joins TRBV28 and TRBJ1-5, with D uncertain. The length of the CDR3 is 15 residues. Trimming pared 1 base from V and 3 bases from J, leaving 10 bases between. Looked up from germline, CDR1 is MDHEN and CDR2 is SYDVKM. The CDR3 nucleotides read TGTGCCAGCAGTTTATCCAGAGGACTCAATCAGCCCCAGCATTTT. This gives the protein CASSLSRGLNQPQHF.

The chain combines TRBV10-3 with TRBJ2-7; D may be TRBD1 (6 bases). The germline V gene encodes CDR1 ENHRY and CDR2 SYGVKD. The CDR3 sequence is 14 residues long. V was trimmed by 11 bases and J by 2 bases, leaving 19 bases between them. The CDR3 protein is CAVSRTGSAYEQYF. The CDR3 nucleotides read TGTGCCGTCTCCCGTACAGGGTCGGCCTACGAGCAGTACTTC.

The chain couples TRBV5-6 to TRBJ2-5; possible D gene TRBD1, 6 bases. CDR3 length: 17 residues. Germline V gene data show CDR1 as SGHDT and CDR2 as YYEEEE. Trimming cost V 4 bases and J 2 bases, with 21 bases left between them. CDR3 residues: CASSHGGYRTAQETQYF. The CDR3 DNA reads TGTGCCAGCAGCCATGGAGGTTACAGGACAGCTCAAGAGACCCAGTACTTC. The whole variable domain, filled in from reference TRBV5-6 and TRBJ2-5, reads DAGVTQSPTHLIKTRGQQVTLRCSPKSGHDTVSWYQQALGQGPQFIFQYYEEEERQRGNFPDRFSGHQFPNYSSELNVNALLLGDSALYLCASSHGGYRTAQETQYFGPGTRLLVL.

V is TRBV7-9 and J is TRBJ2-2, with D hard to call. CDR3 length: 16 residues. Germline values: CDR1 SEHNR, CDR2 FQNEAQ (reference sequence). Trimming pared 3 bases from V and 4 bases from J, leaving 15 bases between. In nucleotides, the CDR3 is TGTGCCAGCAGCTTTCGTATAGCCCCGGGCACCGGGGAGCTGTTTTTT. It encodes CASSFRIAPGTGELFF.

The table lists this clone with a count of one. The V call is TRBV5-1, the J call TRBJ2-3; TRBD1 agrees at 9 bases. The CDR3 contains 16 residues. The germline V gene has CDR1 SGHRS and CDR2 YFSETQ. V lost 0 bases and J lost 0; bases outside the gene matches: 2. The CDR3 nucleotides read TGCGCCAGCAGCTTGGGACAGGGGGGTAGCACAGATACGCAGTATTTT. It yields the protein CASSLGQGGSTDTQYF. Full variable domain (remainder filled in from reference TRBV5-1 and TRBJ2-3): KAGVTQTPRYLIKTRGQQVTLSCSPISGHRSVSWYQQTPGQGLQFLFEYFSETQRNKGNFPGRFSGRQFSNSRSEMNVSTLELGDSALYLCASSLGQGGSTDTQYFGPGTRLTVL.

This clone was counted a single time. The CDR3: CASNKQWDLSLGPNEQFF. CDR3 bases: TGTGCCAGCAATAAACAGTGGGATCTATCCTTGGGGCCAAATGAGCAGTTCTTC. The chain links TRBV7-9 to TRBJ2-1, with D tentatively TRBD1 (5 bases). V dropped 7 bases and J dropped 7 bases, with 29 bases sitting between them. This CDR3 spans 18 amino acids. The germline gives CDR1 SEHNR, CDR2 FQNEAQ (reference sequence). Using reference TRBV7-9 and TRBJ2-1 for the parts outside the CDR3, the full variable domain is DTGVSQNPRHKITKRGQNVTFRCDPISEHNRLYWYRQTLGQGPEFLTYFQNEAQLEKSRLLSDRFSAERPKGSFSTLEIQRTEQGDSAMYLCASNKQWDLSLGPNEQFFGPGTRLTVL.

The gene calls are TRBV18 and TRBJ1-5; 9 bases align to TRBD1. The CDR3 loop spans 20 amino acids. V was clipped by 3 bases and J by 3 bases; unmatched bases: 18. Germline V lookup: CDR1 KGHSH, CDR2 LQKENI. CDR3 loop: CASSPFRTTRDRAFNQPQHF. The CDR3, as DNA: TGTGCCAGCTCACCCTTTAGAACAACCCGGGACAGGGCCTTCAATCAGCCCCAGCATTTT.

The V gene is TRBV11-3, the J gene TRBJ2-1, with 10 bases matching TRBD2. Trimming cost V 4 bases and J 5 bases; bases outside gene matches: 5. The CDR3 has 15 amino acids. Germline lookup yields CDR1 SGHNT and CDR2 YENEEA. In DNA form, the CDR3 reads TGTGCCAGCAGCTCACGGACTAGCGGAAACAATGAGCAGTTCTTC. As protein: CASSSRTSGNNEQFF.

In DNA, the CDR3 is TGTGCCAGCAGCACCCGGGACAGGGTCAATGAGCAGTTCTTC. Its protein is CASSTRDRVNEQFF. This chain joins TRBV7-9 and TRBJ2-1, with 9 bases identical to TRBD1. Trimming removed 5 bases from V and 6 bases from J; junction bases left unmatched: 5. CDR3 length: 14 amino acids. Germline V gene lookup returns CDR1 SEHNR and CDR2 FQNEAQ (reference sequence).

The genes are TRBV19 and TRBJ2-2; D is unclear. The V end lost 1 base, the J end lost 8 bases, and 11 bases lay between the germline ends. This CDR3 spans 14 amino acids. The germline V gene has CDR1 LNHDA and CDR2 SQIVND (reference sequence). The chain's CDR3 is CASSIGEVSGELFF. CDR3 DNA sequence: TGTGCCAGTAGTATAGGAGAGGTTTCTGGGGAGCTGTTTTTT.

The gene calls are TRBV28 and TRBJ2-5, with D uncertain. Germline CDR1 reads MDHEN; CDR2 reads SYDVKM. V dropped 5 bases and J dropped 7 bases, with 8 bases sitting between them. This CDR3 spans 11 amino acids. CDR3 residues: CASSQPGTQYF. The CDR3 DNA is TGTGCCAGCAGTCAACCGGGGACCCAGTACTTC.